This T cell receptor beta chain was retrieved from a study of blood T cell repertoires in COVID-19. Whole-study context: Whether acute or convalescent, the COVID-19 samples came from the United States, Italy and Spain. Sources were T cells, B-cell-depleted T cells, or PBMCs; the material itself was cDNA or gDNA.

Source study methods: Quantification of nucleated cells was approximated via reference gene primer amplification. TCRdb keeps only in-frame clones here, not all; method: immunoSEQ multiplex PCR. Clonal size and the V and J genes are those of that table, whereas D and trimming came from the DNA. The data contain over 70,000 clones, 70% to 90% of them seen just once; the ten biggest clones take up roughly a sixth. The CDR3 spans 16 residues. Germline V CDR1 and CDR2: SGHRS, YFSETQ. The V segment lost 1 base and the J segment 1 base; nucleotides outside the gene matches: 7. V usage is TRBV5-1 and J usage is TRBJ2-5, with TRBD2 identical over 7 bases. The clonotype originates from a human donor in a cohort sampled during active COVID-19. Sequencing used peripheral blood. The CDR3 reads CASSLPSGIVQETQYF. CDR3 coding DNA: TGCGCCAGCAGCTTGCCCAGCGGGATTGTCCAAGAGACCCAGTACTTC.